This TCR beta chain stems from a study of PD-1 blockade in classical Hodgkin lymphoma. Repertoires were generated with immunoSEQ multiplex PCR, while TCRdb's copy carries only in-frame clones and drops some. This sample has about 20,000 clones, with approximately 73% found just once. Whole-study results and caveats: Undefined causes, possibly disease activity or prior therapy, underlie the repertoire differences.

There are 13 residues in the CDR3. Germline V gene sequence: CDR1 SGHNT, CDR2 YYREEE (reference sequence). Trimming cost V 4 bases and J 9 bases; bases outside gene matches: 6. On this clone: Its antigen remains unknown.

There was relapse after autologous stem cell transplantation in every patient, and there was variation in brentuximab vedotin exposure. The study recorded best responses of complete response, partial response or progressive disease. The sample consisted of peripheral blood mononuclear cells (PBMCs), taken before the second cycle of nivolumab. The rearrangement uses TRBV5-4 and TRBJ2-1, with 8 bases that match TRBD2. The receptor's source is a human donor with classical Hodgkin lymphoma. The CDR3 DNA sequence: TGTGCCAGCAGCCCGGGGGGGGCCGGTGAGCAGTTCTTC. Residues: CASSPGGAGEQFF.